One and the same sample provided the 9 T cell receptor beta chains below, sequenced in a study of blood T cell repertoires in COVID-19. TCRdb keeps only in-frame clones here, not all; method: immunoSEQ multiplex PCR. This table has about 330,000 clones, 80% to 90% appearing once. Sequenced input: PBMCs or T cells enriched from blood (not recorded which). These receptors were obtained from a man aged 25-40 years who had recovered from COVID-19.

This CDR3 reads CATRSRGDTDTQYF. The DNA of the CDR3 is TGTGCCACCCGCTCGCGGGGGGACACAGATACGCAGTATTTT. The rearrangement uses TRBV15 and TRBJ2-3; TRBD2 agrees at 8 bases. The V segment lost 8 bases and the J segment 2 bases; nucleotides outside the gene matches: 6. CDR1 and CDR2 from the germline V gene are LNHNV and YYDKDF (reference sequence). The CDR3 consists of 14 residues.

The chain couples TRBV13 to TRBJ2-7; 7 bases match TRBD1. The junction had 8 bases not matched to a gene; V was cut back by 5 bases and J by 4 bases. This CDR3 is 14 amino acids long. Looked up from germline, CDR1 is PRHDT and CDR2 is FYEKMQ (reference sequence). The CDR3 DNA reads TGTGCCAGCAGCACCAAGGGACAGCCTTACGAGCAGTACTTC. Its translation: CASSTKGQPYEQYF.

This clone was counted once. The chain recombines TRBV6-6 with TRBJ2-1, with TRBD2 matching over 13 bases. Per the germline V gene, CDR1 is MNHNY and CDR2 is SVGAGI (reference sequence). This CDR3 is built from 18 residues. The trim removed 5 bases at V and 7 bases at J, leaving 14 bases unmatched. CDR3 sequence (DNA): TGTGCCAGCAGTCCCCACCGTGGACTAGCGGGGGCTAGAAATGAGCAGTTCTTC. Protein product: CASSPHRGLAGARNEQFF.

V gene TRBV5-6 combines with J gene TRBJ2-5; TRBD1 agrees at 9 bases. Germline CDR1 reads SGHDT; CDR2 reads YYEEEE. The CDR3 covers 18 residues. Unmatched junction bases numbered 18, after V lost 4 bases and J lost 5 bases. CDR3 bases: TGTGCCAGCAGCCCCGGGACAGGGACCTTTAGTAATCCGGAGACCCAGTACTTC. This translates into CASSPGTGTFSNPETQYF. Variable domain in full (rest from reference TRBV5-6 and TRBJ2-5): DAGVTQSPTHLIKTRGQQVTLRCSPKSGHDTVSWYQQALGQGPQFIFQYYEEEERQRGNFPDRFSGHQFPNYSSELNVNALLLGDSALYLCASSPGTGTFSNPETQYFGPGTRLLVL.

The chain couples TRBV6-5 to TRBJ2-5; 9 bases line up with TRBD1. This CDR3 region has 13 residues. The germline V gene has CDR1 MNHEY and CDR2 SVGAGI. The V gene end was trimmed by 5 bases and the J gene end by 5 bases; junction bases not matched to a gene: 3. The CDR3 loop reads CASSQTGGETQYF. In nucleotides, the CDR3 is TGTGCCAGCAGTCAGACAGGGGGGGAGACCCAGTACTTC.

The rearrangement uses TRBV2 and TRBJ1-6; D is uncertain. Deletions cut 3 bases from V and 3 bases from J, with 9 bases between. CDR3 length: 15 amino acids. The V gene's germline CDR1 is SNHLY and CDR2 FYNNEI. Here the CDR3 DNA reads TGTGCCAGCAGTGATGCACAGAACTATAATTCACCCCTCCACTTT. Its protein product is CASSDAQNYNSPLHF. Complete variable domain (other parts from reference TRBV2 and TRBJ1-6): EPEVTQTPSHQVTQMGQEVILRCVPISNHLYFYWYRQILGQKVEFLVSFYNNEISEKSEIFDDQFSVERPDGSNFTLKIRSTKLEDSAMYFCASSDAQNYNSPLHFGNGTRLTVT.

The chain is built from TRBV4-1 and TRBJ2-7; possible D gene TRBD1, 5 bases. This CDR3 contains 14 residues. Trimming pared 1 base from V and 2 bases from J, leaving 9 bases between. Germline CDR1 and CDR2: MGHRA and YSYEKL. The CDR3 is CASSQGAGTYEQYF. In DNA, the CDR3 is TGCGCCAGCAGCCAAGGGGCAGGGACCTACGAGCAGTACTTC.

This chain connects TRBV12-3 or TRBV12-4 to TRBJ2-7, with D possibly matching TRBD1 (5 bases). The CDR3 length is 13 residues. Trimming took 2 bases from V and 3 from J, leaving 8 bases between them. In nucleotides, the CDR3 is TGTGCCAGCAGTTTATTAAGGGGCTACGAGCAGTACTTC. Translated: CASSLLRGYEQYF.

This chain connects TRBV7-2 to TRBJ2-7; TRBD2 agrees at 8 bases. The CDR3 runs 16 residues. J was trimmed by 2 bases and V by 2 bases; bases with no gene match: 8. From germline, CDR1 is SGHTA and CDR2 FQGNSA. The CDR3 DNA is TGTGCCAGCAGCTTATTCGGACTAGCCACAGCCTACGAGCAGTACTTC. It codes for CASSLFGLATAYEQYF.